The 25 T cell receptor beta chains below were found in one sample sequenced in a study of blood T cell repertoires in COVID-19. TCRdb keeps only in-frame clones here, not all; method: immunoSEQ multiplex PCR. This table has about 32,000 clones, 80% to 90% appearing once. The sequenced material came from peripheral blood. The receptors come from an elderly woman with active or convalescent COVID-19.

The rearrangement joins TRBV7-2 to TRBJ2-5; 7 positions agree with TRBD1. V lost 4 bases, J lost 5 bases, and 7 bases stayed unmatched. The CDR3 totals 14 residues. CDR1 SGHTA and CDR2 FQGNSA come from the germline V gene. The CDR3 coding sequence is TGTGCCAGCAGCTCGACAGGGTTTGGGGAGACCCAGTACTTC. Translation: CASSSTGFGETQYF.

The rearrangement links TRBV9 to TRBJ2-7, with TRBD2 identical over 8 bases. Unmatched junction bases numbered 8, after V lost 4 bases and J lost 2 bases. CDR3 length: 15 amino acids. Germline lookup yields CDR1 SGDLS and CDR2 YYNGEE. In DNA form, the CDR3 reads TGTGCCAGCAGCCCTGGACTAGCTGGAGCCTACGAGCAGTACTTC. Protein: CASSPGLAGAYEQYF. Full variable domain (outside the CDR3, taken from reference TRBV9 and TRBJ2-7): DSGVTQTPKHLITATGQRVTLRCSPRSGDLSVYWYQQSLDQGLQFLIQYYNGEERAKGNILERFSAQQFPDLHSELNLSSLELGDSALYFCASSPGLAGAYEQYFGPGTRLTVT.

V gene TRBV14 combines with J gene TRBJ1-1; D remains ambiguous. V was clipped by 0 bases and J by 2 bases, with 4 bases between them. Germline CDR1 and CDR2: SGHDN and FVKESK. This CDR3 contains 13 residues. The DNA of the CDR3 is TGTGCCAGCAGCCAAGAACTCAACACTGAAGCTTTCTTT. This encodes CASSQELNTEAFF.

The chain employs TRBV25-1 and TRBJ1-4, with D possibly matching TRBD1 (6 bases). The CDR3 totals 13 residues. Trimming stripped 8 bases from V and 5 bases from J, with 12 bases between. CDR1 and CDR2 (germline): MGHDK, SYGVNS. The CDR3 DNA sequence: TGTGCCAGCGCGACAGGTCTAAATGAAAAACTGTTTTTT. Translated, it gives CASATGLNEKLFF.

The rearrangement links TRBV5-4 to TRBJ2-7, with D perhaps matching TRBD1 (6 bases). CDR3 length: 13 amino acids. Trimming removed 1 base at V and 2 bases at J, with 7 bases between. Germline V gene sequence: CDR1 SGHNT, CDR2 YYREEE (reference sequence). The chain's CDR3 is CASSLWGPYEQYF. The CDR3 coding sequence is TGTGCCAGCAGCTTGTGGGGGCCCTACGAGCAGTACTTC. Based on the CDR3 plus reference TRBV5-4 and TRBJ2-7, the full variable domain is ETGVTQSPTHLIKTRGQQVTLRCSSQSGHNTVSWYQQALGQGPQFIFQYYREEENGRGNFPPRFSGLQFPNYSSELNVNALELDDSALYLCASSLWGPYEQYFGPGTRLTVT.

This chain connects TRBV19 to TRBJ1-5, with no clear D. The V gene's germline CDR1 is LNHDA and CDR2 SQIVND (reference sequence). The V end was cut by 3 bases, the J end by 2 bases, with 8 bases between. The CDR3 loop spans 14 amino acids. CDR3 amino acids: CASSITGGNQPQHF. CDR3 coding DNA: TGTGCCAGTAGTATTACGGGTGGCAATCAGCCCCAGCATTTT.

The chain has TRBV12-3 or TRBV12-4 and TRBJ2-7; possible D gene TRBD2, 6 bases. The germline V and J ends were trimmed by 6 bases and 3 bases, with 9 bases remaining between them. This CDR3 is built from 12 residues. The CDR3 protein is CASSLGLYEQYF. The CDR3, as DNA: TGTGCCAGCAGCCTGGGACTCTACGAGCAGTACTTC.

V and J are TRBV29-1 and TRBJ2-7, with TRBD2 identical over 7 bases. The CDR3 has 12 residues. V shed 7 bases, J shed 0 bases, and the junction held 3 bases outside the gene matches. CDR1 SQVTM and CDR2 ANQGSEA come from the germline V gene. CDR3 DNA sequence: TGCAGCGGTCGGACTAGCTCCTACGAGCAGTACTTC. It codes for CSGRTSSYEQYF.

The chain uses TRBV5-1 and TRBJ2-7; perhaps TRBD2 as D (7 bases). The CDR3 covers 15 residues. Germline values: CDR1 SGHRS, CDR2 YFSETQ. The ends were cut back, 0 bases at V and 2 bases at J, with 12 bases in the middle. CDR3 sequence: CASSLDLRGPYEQYF. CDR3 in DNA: TGCGCCAGCAGCTTGGATTTGCGGGGGCCCTACGAGCAGTACTTC. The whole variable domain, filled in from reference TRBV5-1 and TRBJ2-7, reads KAGVTQTPRYLIKTRGQQVTLSCSPISGHRSVSWYQQTPGQGLQFLFEYFSETQRNKGNFPGRFSGRQFSNSRSEMNVSTLELGDSALYLCASSLDLRGPYEQYFGPGTRLTVT.

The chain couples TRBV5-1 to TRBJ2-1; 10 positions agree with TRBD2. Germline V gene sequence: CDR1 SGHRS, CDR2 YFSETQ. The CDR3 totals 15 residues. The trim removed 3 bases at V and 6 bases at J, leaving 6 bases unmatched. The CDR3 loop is CASSSLAGDGNEQFF. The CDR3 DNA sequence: TGCGCCAGCAGCTCTCTAGCGGGAGACGGCAATGAGCAGTTCTTC. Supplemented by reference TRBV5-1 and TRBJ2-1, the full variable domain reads KAGVTQTPRYLIKTRGQQVTLSCSPISGHRSVSWYQQTPGQGLQFLFEYFSETQRNKGNFPGRFSGRQFSNSRSEMNVSTLELGDSALYLCASSSLAGDGNEQFFGPGTRLTVL.

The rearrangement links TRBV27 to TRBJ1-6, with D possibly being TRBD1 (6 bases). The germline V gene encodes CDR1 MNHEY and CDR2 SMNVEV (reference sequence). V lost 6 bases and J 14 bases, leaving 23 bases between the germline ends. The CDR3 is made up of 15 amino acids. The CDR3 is CASRPETSRGRSLHF. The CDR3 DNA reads TGTGCCAGCAGACCAGAAACCAGCAGGGGTAGGTCCCTCCACTTT.

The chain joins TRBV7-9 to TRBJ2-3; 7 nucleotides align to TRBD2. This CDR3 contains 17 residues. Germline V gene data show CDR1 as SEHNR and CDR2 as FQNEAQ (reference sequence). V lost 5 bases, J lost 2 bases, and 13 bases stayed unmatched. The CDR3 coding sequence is TGTGCCAGCAGCCCTGCTTCTGGTGCGGGAGCCACAGATACGCAGTATTTT. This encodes CASSPASGAGATDTQYF.

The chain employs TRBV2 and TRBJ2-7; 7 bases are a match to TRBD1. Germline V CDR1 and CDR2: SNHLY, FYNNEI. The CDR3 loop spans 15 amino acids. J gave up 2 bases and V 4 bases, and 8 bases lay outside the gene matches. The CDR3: CASSADRHFTYEQYF. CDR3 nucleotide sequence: TGTGCCAGCAGTGCGGACAGGCATTTTACCTACGAGCAGTACTTC.

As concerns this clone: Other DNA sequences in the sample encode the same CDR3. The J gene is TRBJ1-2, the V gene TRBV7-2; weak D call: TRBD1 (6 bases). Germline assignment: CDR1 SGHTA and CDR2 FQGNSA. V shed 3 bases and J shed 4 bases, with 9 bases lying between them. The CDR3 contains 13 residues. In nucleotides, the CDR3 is TGTGCCAGCAGCTTGGACAGAGTCTATGGCTACACCTTC. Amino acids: CASSLDRVYGYTF.

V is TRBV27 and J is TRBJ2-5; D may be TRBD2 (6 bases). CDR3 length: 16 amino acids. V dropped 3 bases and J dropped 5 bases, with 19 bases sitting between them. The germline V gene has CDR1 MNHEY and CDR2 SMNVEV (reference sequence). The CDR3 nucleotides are TGTGCCAGCAGTTTTAACGGTTTAAGAGGGAGGGAGACCCAGTACTTC. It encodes CASSFNGLRGRETQYF.

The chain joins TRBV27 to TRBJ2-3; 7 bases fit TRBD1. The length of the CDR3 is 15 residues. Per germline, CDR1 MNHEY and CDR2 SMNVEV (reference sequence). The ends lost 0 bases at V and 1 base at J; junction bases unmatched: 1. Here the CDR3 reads CASSLSGTGTDTQYF. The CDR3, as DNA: TGTGCCAGCAGTTTATCCGGGACAGGCACAGATACGCAGTATTTT.

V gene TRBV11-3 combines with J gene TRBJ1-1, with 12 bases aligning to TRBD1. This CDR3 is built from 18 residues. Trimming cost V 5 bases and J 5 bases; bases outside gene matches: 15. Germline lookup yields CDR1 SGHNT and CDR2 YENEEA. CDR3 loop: CASSLDPGTGGGWTEAFF. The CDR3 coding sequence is TGTGCCAGCAGCCTGGATCCCGGGACAGGGGGCGGGTGGACTGAAGCTTTCTTT.

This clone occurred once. The chain's CDR3 is CASSPGGQPYEQYF. Here the CDR3 DNA reads TGTGCCAGCAGCCCCGGGGGGCAACCCTACGAGCAGTACTTC. The gene calls are TRBV7-2 and TRBJ2-7; maybe TRBD2 (7 bases). The CDR3 is made up of 14 amino acids. Germline assignment: CDR1 SGHTA and CDR2 FQGNSA. Trimming pared 5 bases from V and 2 bases from J, leaving 13 bases between. Using reference TRBV7-2 and TRBJ2-7 for the parts outside the CDR3, the full variable domain is GAGVSQSPSNKVTEKGKDVELRCDPISGHTALYWYRQSLGQGLEFLIYFQGNSAPDKSGLPSDRFSAERTGGSVSTLTIQRTQQEDSAVYLCASSPGGQPYEQYFGPGTRLTVT.

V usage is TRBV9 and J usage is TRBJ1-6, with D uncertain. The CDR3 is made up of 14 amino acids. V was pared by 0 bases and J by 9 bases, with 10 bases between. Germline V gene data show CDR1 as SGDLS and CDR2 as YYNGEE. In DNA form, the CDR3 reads TGTGCCAGCAGCGTAGAGGGAGAGGGTTCACCCCTCCACTTT. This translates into CASSVEGEGSPLHF.

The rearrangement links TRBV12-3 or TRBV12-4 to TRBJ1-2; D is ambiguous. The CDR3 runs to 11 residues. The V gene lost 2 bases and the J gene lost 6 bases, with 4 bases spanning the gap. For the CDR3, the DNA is TGTGCCAGCAGTTTACGGGATGGCTACACCTTC. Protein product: CASSLRDGYTF.

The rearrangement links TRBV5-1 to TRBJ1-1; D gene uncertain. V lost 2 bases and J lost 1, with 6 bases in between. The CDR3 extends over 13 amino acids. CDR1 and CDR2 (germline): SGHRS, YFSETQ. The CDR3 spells CASSLEQNTEAFF. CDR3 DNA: TGCGCCAGCAGCTTAGAACAGAACACTGAAGCTTTCTTT. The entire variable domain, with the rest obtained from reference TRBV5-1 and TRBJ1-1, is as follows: KAGVTQTPRYLIKTRGQQVTLSCSPISGHRSVSWYQQTPGQGLQFLFEYFSETQRNKGNFPGRFSGRQFSNSRSEMNVSTLELGDSALYLCASSLEQNTEAFFGQGTRLTVV.

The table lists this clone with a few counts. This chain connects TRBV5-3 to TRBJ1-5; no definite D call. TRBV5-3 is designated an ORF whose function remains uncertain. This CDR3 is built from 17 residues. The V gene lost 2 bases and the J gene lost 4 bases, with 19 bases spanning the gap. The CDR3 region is CARSFRKEEQRNQPQHF. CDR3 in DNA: TGTGCCAGAAGCTTTAGAAAGGAGGAACAGAGAAATCAGCCCCAGCATTTT.

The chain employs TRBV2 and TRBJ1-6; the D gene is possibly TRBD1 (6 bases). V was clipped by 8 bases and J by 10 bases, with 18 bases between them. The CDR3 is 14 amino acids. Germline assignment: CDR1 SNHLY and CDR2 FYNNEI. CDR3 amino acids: CASALGGGFSPLHF. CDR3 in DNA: TGTGCCAGCGCACTCGGGGGGGGCTTCTCACCCCTCCACTTT.

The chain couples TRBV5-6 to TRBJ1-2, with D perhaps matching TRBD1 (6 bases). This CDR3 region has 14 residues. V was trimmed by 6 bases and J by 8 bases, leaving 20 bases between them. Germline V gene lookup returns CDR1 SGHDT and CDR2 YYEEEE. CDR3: CASIHRRGGSGYTF. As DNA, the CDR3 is TGTGCCAGCATCCACCGGAGGGGGGGCTCCGGCTACACCTTC. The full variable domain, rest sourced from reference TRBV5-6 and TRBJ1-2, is DAGVTQSPTHLIKTRGQQVTLRCSPKSGHDTVSWYQQALGQGPQFIFQYYEEEERQRGNFPDRFSGHQFPNYSSELNVNALLLGDSALYLCASIHRRGGSGYTFGSGTRLTVV.

CDR3 DNA sequence: TGTGCCAGCAGCCCTGGCGGTAGCGGGAGGTCGAACACCGGGGAGCTGTTTTTT. Protein sequence: CASSPGGSGRSNTGELFF. V and J are TRBV9 and TRBJ2-2; 10 bases fit TRBD2. CDR3 length equals 18 residues. With V trimmed by 4 bases and J by 0 bases, 9 bases remained unmatched. Germline CDR1 reads SGDLS; CDR2 reads YYNGEE.